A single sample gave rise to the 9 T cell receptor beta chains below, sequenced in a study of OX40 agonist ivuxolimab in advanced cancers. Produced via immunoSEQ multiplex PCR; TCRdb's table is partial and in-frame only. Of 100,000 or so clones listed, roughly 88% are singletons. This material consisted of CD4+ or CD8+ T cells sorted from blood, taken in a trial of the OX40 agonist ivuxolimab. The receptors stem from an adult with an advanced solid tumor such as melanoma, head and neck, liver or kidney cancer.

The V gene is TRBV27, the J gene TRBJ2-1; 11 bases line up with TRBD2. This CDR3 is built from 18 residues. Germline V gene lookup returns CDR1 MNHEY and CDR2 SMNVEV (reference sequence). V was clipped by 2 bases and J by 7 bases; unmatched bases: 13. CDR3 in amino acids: CASSLAGGTSGLVNEQFF. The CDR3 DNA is TGTGCCAGCAGTTTAGCTGGGGGGACTAGCGGTTTGGTGAATGAGCAGTTCTTC.

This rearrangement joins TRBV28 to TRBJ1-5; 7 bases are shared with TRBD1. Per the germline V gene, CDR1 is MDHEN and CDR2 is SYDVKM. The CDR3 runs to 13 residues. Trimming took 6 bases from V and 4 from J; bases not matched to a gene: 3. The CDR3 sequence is CASRTGVNQPQHF. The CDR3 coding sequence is TGTGCCAGCAGAACAGGGGTAAATCAGCCCCAGCATTTT.

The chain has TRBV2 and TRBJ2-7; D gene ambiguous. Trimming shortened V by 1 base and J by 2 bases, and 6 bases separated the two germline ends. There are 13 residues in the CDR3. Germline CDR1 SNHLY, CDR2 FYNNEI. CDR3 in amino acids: CASSEGFAYEQYF. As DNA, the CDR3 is TGTGCCAGCAGTGAAGGGTTTGCCTACGAGCAGTACTTC.

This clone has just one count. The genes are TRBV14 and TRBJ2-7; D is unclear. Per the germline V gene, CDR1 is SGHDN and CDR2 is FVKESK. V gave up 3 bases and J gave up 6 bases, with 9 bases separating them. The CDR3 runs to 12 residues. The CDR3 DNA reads TGTGCCAGCAGCCACCAGCGTTTCGAGCAGTACTTC. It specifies CASSHQRFEQYF.

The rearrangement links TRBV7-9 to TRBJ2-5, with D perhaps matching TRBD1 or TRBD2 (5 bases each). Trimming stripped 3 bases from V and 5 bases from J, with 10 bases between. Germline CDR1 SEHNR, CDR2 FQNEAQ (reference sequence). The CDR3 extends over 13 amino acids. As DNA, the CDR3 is TGTGCCAGCAGCTTCACCGGGGACGAGACCCAGTACTTC. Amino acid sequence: CASSFTGDETQYF.

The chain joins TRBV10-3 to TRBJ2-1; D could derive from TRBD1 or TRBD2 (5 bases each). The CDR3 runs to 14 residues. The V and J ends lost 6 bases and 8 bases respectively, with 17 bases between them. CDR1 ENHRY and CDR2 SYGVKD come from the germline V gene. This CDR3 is CAIRPGPRADEQFF. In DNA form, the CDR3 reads TGTGCCATCAGGCCGGGACCACGAGCCGATGAGCAGTTCTTC.

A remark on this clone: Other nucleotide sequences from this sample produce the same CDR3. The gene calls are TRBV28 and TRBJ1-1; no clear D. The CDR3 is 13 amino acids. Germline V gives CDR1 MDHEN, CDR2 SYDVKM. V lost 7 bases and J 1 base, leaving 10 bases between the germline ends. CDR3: CASTLGGNTEAFF. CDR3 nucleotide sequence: TGTGCCAGCACCCTCGGAGGGAACACTGAAGCTTTCTTT.

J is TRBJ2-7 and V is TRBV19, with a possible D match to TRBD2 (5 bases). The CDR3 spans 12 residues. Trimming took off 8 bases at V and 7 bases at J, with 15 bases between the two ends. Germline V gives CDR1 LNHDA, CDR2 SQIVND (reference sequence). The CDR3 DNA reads TGTGCCAGTGGAGGACCTCTGGGGGAGCAGTACTTC. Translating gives CASGGPLGEQYF.

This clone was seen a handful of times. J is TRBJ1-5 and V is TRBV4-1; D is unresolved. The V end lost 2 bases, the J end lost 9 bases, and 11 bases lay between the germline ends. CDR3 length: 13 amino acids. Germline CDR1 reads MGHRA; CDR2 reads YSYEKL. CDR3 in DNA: TGCGCCAGCAGCCAACGTCCGGAGGGGCCCCAGCATTTT. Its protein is CASSQRPEGPQHF.